The sequence of this T cell receptor beta chain was determined in a study of cytomegalovirus exposure and HLA in healthy donors. PCR was performed using 60 Vbeta and 13 Jbeta primers. The assay was immunoSEQ multiplex PCR, and TCRdb's table has in-frame clones only and misses some. Found here are 130,000 to 150,000 clones, approximately 80% of them singletons; the top ten hold over 2.5%. As to this clone: Its specificity is not known.

General study results and limits: When a later analysis compared HLA-associated TCR beta chains with equally common others, the HLA-associated chains turned out to be more clonally expanded and to have lower generation probabilities.

The CDR3 contains 13 residues. Trimming took off 4 bases at V and 3 bases at J, with 10 bases between the two ends. Germline assignment: CDR1 SGHNT and CDR2 YYREEE (reference sequence). V gene TRBV5-4 combines with J gene TRBJ1-1; the D is unclear. The receptor was isolated from a female donor in good health and CMV-seronegative. The sample consisted of PBMCs. CDR3 DNA sequence: TGTGCCAGCAGCCCAATGCGGGACACTGAAGCTTTCTTT. It specifies CASSPMRDTEAFF.